Listed below are T cell receptor beta chains from one sample, sequenced in a study of breast tumors, draining lymph nodes, adjacent tissues. TCRdb reprocessed the multiplex PCR reads with MiXCR, giving one entry per CDR3 protein. The repertoire holds 120,000 to 150,000 distinct CDR3 sequences, with around a third as singletons. The sequencing sample was made of axillary lymph node tissue. The receptor set was obtained from a female donor with breast cancer. Some clones in this sample may be carry-over from other donors' samples. The CDR3 runs from the conserved cysteine through the conserved F or W. The order of the fields is J gene, D gene, CDR3 length, clone size, V gene, CDR3 protein, CDR3 DNA. The D gene is left open where the match is weak. Expanded clones get a size class; other rows say once, few or many, or leave the size out.

TRBJ1-2,NA,13,many,TRBV7-8,CASSLTETYGYTF,TGTGCCAGCAGCTTGACCGAGACGTATGGCTACACCTTC
TRBJ1-1,NA,13,NA,TRBV18,CASSGSGSTEAFF,TGTGCCAGCTCAGGGTCGGGGAGCACTGAAGCTTTCTTT
TRBJ2-3,NA,13,many,TRBV7-3,CASSDLRTDTQYF,TGTGCCAGCAGCGACCTTCGTACAGATACGCAGTATTTT
TRBJ1-3,NA,15,NA,TRBV15,CATSRDGSSGNTIYF,TGTGCCACCAGCAGAGATGGTAGCTCTGGAAACACCATATATTTT
TRBJ1-2,TRBD1,12,many,TRBV7-6,CASRHRQGGYTF,TGTGCCAGCAGACATCGACAGGGCGGCTACACCTTC
TRBJ1-1,NA,14,few,TRBV20-1,CSARGQRGYTEAFF,TGCAGTGCTAGGGGTCAGAGGGGGTACACTGAAGCTTTCTTT
TRBJ2-5,NA,13,many,TRBV30,CAWSVGGQETQYF,TGTGCCTGGAGTGTAGGAGGTCAAGAGACCCAGTACTTC
TRBJ1-2,TRBD1,16,many,TRBV5-4,CASSLGDRGLGSGYTF,TGTGCCAGCAGCTTGGGGGACAGGGGTTTGGGGAGCGGCTACACCTTC
TRBJ2-1,TRBD2,16,few,TRBV18,CASSQKGLVSYNEQFF,TGTGCCAGCTCACAGAAGGGACTAGTATCCTACAATGAGCAGTTCTTC
TRBJ1-1,NA,14,many,TRBV7-8,CASSSRTENTEAFF,TGTGCCAGCAGCTCCAGGACGGAGAACACTGAAGCTTTCTTT
TRBJ1-5,NA,14,many,TRBV29-1,CSVAIETDHQPQHF,TGCAGCGTGGCCATTGAGACGGACCATCAGCCCCAGCATTTT
TRBJ2-5,TRBD1,13,NA,TRBV2,CASLPGQGETQYF,TGTGCCAGCTTACCGGGACAGGGAGAGACCCAGTACTTC
TRBJ2-3,NA,17,few,TRBV6-2/TRBV6-3,CASSYSRAGEVTDTQYF,TGTGCCAGCAGTTACTCGAGGGCAGGCGAGGTCACAGATACGCAGTATTTT
TRBJ2-2,TRBD2,14,NA,TRBV7-2,CASSLVSGGGELFF,TGTGCCAGCAGCTTAGTTAGCGGGGGTGGGGAGCTGTTTTTT
TRBJ1-1,NA,15,few,TRBV4-3,CASSQDQGSNTEAFF,TGCGCCAGCAGCCAAGATCAGGGGTCGAACACTGAAGCTTTCTTT
TRBJ2-5,TRBD1,16,many,TRBV5-1,CASSSATGGFQETQYF,TGCGCCAGCAGCTCCGCGACAGGGGGGTTCCAAGAGACCCAGTACTTC
TRBJ1-2,TRBD1,16,NA,TRBV20-1,CSASLSGQGALNGYTF,TGCAGTGCTAGCCTCTCCGGACAGGGGGCTCTGAATGGCTACACCTTC
TRBJ1-2,NA,15,many,TRBV10-2,CASSGTTDRNYGYTF,TGCGCCAGCAGTGGAACCACCGACCGTAACTATGGCTACACCTTC
TRBJ1-2,TRBD1,14,many,TRBV10-3,CAISNGQGNYGYTF,TGTGCCATCAGCAACGGACAGGGGAACTATGGCTACACCTTC
TRBJ2-3,TRBD2,15,NA,TRBV7-9,CASSLTSGGPDTQYF,TGTGCCAGCAGCTTGACTAGCGGGGGACCAGATACGCAGTATTTT
TRBJ2-2,NA,11,NA,TRBV20-1,CSAKDSGELFF,TGCAGTGCTAAGGACAGCGGGGAGCTGTTTTTT
TRBJ1-3,NA,12,many,TRBV13,CASSLGGNTIYF,TGTGCCAGCAGCTTAGGGGGAAACACCATATATTTT
TRBJ2-2,TRBD1,17,many,TRBV7-9,CASSTRTGPYRTGELFF,TGTGCCAGCAGCACCCGGACAGGGCCCTATAGAACCGGGGAGCTGTTTTTT
TRBJ2-5,NA,13,many,TRBV18,CASSFGGLETQYF,TGTGCCAGCTCATTTGGGGGACTGGAGACCCAGTACTTC
TRBJ2-2,NA,17,NA,TRBV7-6,CASSLAAGSPNTGELFF,TGTGCCAGCAGCTTAGCAGCGGGTAGTCCGAACACCGGGGAGCTGTTTTTT
TRBJ2-1,NA,15,many,TRBV11-2,CASSLGGARYNEQFF,TGTGCCAGCAGCTTAGGGGGGGCACGGTACAATGAGCAGTTCTTC
TRBJ2-6,NA,16,few,TRBV15,CATSRDSGSGANVLTF,TGTGCCACCAGCAGAGACTCAGGGTCTGGGGCCAACGTCCTGACTTTC
TRBJ1-1,TRBD1,14,NA,TRBV20-1,CSAPTRQGSSEAFF,TGCAGTGCCCCCACCCGACAGGGTAGCTCTGAAGCTTTCTTT
TRBJ1-2,NA,14,many,TRBV5-4,CASSINVAIYGYTF,TGTGCCAGCAGCATCAATGTTGCGATCTATGGCTACACCTTC
TRBJ1-6,TRBD1,15,many,TRBV20-1,CSALTGGVHNSPLHF,TGCAGTGCCCTGACAGGGGGCGTCCATAATTCACCCCTCCACTTT
TRBJ2-3,NA,15,many,TRBV30,CAWSATGTTTDTQYF,TGTGCCTGGAGTGCTACCGGGACAACTACAGATACGCAGTATTTT